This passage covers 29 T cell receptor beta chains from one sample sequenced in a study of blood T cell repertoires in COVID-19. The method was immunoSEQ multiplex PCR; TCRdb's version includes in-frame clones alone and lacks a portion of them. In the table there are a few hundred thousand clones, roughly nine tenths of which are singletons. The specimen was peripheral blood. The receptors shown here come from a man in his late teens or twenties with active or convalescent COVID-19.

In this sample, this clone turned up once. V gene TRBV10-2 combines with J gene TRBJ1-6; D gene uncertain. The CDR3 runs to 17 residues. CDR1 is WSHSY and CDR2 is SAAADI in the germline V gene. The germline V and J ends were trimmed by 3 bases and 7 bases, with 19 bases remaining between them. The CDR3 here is CASSEFVPGEGNSPLHF. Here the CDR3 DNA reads TGCGCCAGCAGTGAATTCGTCCCCGGGGAAGGAAATTCACCCCTCCACTTT.

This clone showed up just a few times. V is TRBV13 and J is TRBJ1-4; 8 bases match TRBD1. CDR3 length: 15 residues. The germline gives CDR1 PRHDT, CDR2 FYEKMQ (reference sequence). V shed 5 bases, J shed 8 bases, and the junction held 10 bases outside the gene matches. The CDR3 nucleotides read TGTGCCAGCAGCCAGGGGGCGGGATGGCAGGAAAAACTGTTTTTT. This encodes CASSQGAGWQEKLFF.

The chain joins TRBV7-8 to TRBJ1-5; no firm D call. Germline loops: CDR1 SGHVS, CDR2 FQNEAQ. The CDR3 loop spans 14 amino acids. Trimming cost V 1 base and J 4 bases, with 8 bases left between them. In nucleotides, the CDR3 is TGTGCCAGCAGCTTAGGGGCTGGGAATCAGCCCCAGCATTTT. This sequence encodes CASSLGAGNQPQHF.

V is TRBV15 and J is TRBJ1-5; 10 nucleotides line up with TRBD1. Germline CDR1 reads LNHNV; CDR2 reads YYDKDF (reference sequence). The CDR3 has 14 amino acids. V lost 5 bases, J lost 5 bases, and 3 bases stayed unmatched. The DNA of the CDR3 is TGTGCCACCAGCGGAGGGACAGGGGATCAGCCCCAGCATTTT. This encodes CATSGGTGDQPQHF.

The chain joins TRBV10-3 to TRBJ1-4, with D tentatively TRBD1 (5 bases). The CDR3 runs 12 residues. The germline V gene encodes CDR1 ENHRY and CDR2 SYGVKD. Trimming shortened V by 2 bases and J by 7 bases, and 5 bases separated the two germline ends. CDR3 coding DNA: TGTGCCATCAGTGAGCAGGGTGAAAAACTGTTTTTT. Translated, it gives CAISEQGEKLFF.

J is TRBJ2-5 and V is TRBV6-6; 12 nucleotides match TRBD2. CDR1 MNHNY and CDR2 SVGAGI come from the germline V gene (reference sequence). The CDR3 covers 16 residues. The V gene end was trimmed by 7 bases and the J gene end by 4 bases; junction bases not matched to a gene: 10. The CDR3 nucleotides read TGTGCCAGCACCGGACTAGCGGGGAGGGGGGCAGAGACCCAGTACTTC. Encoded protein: CASTGLAGRGAETQYF.

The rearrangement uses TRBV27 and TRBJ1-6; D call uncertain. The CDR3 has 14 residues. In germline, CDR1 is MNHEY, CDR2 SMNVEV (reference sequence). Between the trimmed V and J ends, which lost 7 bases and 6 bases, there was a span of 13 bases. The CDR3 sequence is CASKNRDFNSPLHF. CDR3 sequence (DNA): TGTGCCAGCAAAAATCGGGATTTTAATTCACCCCTCCACTTT.

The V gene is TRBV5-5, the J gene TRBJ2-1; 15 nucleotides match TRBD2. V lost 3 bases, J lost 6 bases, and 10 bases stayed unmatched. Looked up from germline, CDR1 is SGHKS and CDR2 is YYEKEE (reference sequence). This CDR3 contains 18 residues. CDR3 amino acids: CASSSGLAGGLNFNEQFF. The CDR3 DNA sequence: TGTGCCAGCAGCTCAGGACTAGCGGGAGGGCTAAATTTCAATGAGCAGTTCTTC.

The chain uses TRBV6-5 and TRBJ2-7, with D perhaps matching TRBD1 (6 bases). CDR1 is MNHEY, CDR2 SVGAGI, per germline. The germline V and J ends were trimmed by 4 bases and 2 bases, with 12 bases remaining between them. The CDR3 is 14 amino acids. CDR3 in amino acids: CASSWVDRAYEQYF. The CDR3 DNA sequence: TGTGCCAGCAGTTGGGTGGACAGAGCCTACGAGCAGTACTTC.

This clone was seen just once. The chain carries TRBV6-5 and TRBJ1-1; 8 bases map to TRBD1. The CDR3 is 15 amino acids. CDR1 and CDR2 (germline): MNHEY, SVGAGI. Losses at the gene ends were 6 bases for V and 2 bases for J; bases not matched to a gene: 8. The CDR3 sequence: CASRSGQGLNTEAFF. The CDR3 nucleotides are TGTGCCAGCAGATCCGGACAGGGACTAAACACTGAAGCTTTCTTT.

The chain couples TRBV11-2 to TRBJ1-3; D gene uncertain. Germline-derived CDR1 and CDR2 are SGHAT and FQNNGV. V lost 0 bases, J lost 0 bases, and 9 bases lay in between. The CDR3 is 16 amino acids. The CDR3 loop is CASSLDWARSGNTIYF. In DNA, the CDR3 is TGTGCCAGCAGCTTAGATTGGGCCCGCTCTGGAAACACCATATATTTT.

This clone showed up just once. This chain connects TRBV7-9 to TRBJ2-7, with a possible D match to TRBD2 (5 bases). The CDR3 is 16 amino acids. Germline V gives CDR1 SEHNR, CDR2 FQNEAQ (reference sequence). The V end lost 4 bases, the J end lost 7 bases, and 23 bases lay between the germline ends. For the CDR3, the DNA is TGTGCCAGCAGCTCCCGTGAGGGCCCTGAGGGCTGGGAGCAGTACTTC. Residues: CASSSREGPEGWEQYF.

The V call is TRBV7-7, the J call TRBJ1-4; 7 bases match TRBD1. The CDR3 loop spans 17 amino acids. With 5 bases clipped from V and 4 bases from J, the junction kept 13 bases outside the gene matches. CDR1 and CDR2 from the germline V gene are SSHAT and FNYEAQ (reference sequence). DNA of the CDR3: TGTGCCAGCAGCCAGGGCTTCCGGGACAGCTTTAATGAAAAACTGTTTTTT. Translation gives CASSQGFRDSFNEKLFF.

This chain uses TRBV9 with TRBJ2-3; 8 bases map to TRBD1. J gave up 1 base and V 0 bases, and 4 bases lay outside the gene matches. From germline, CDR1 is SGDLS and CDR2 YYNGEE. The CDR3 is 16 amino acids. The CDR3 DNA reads TGTGCCAGCAGCGTAGAAGTGGGACAGGGCACAGATACGCAGTATTTT. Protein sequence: CASSVEVGQGTDTQYF.

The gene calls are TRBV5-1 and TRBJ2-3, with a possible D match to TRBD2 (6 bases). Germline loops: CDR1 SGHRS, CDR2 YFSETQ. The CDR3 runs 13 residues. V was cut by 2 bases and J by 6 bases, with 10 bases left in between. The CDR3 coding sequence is TGCGCCAGCAGCTTCGGGGGAGCTGATACGCAGTATTTT. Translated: CASSFGGADTQYF.

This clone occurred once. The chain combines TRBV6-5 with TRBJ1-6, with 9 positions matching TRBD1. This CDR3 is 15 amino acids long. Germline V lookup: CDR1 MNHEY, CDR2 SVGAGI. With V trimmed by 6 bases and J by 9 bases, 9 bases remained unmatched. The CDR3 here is CASRGQGGSFSPLHF. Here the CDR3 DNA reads TGTGCCAGCAGGGGACAGGGTGGTAGTTTTTCACCCCTCCACTTT.

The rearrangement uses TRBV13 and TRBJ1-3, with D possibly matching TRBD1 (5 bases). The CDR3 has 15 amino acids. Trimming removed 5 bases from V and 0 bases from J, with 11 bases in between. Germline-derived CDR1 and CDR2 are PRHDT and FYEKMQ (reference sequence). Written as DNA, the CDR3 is TGTGCCAGCAGCCGGGGGAGGGACTCTGGAAACACCATATATTTT. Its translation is CASSRGRDSGNTIYF.

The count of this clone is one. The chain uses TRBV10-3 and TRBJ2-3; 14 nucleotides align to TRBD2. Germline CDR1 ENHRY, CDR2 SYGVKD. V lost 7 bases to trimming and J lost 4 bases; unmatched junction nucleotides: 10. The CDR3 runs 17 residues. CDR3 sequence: CAIMPTSGRAPADTQYF. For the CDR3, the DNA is TGTGCCATCATGCCGACTAGCGGGAGGGCCCCCGCAGATACGCAGTATTTT.

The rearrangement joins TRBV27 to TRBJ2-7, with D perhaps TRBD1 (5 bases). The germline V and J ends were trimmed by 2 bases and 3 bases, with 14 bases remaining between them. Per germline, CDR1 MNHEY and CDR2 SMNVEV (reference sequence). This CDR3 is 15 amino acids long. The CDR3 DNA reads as TGTGCCAGCAGTTTAACTCTACAGGCTCACTACGAGCAGTACTTC. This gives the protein CASSLTLQAHYEQYF.

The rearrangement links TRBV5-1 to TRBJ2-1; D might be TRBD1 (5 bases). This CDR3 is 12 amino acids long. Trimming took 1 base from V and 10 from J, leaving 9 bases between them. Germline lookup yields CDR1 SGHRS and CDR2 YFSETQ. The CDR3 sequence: CASSLRGREQFF. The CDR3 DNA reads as TGCGCCAGCAGCTTGAGGGGCAGGGAGCAGTTCTTC.

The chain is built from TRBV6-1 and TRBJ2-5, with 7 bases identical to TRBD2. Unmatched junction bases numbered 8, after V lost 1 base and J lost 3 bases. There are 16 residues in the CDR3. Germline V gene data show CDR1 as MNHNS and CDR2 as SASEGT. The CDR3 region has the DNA TGTGCCAGCAGTGAAGATTTGTGGGGAGGGGAAGAGACCCAGTACTTC. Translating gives CASSEDLWGGEETQYF.

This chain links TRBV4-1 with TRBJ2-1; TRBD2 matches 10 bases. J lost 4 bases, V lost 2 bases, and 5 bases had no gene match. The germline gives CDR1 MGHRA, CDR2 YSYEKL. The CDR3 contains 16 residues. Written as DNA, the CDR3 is TGCGCCAGCAGCCAAAGTACTAGCGGGGCATACAATGAGCAGTTCTTC. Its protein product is CASSQSTSGAYNEQFF.

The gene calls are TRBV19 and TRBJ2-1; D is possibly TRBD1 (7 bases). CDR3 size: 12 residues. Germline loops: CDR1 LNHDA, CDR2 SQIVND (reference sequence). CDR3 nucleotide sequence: TGTTCGGCCAGGGGGGCCAACAATGAGCAGTTCTTC. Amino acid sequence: CSARGANNEQFF.

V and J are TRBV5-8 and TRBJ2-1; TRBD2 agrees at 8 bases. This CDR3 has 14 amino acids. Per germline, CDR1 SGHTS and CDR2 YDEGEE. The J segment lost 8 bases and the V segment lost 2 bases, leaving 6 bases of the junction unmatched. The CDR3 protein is CASSFGRGGDEQFF. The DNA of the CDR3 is TGTGCCAGCAGCTTCGGGAGGGGAGGGGATGAGCAGTTCTTC. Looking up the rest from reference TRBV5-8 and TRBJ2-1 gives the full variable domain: EAGVTQSPTHLIKTRGQQATLRCSPISGHTSVYWYQQALGLGLQFLLWYDEGEERNRGNFPPRFSGRQFPNYSSELNVNALELEDSALYLCASSFGRGGDEQFFGPGTRLTVL.

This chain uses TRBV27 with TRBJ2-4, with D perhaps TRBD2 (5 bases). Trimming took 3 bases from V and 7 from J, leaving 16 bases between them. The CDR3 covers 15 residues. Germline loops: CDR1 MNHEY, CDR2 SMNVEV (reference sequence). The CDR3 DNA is TGTGCCAGCAGTTTCGCCCCGCGGGTTGGGAACATTCAGTACTTC. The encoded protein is CASSFAPRVGNIQYF.

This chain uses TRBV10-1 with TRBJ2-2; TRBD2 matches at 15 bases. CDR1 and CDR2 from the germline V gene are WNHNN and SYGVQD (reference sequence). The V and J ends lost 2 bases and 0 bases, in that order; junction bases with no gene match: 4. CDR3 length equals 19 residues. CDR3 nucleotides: TGCGCCAGCAGTGAGAAGGGACTAGCGGGAGGCACGAACACCGGGGAGCTGTTTTTT. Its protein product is CASSEKGLAGGTNTGELFF.

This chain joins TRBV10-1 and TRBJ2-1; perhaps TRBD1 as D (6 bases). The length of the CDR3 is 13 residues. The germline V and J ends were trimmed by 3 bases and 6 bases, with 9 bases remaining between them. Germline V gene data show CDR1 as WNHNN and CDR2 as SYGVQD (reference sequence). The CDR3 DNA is TGCGCCAGCAGTGAACAGGGCACCAATGAGCAGTTCTTC. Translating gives CASSEQGTNEQFF.

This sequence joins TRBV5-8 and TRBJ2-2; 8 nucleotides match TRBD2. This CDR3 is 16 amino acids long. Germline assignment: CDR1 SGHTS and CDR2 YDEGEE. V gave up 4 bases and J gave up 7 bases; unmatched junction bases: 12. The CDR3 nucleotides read TGTGCCAGCAGCCGGACCCCGGGACTAGGGATCGGGGAGCTGTTTTTT. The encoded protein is CASSRTPGLGIGELFF.

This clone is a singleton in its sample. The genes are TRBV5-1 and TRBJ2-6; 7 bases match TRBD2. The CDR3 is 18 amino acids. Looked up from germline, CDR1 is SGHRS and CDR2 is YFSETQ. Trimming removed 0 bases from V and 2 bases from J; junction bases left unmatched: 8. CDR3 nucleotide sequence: TGCGCCAGCAGCTTGGGGCAGGGAGGGTCGACTGGGGCCAACGTCCTGACTTTC. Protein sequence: CASSLGQGGSTGANVLTF.